The 23 T cell receptor beta chains in this list originate from one sample, sequenced in a study of shared clonotypes between healthy human individuals. The method was immunoSEQ multiplex PCR; TCRdb's version includes in-frame clones alone and lacks a portion of them. The sample has roughly 2 million clones; over 85% are singletons. The specimen was naive CD4+ T cells sorted from blood. Subset described: CD45RA+ positively selected. The receptors stem from a man aged 18 to 35 in good health.

The chain carries TRBV6-5 and TRBJ1-1; D gene unclear. With 2 bases removed from V and 9 bases from J, the gap between germline ends came to 7 bases. Germline V lookup: CDR1 MNHEY, CDR2 SVGAGI. This CDR3 has 11 amino acids. The CDR3 region is CASSYNDKAFF. The CDR3 DNA follows: TGTGCCAGCAGTTACAACGATAAAGCTTTCTTT.

This chain links TRBV15 with TRBJ2-1; 7 nucleotides match TRBD1. CDR3 length: 16 amino acids. CDR1 and CDR2 from the germline V gene are LNHNV and YYDKDF (reference sequence). The junction had 13 bases not matched to a gene; V was cut back by 5 bases and J by 6 bases. CDR3 nucleotide sequence: TGTGCCACCAGCTCGTACGGAAAGGGACAGAGCAATGAGCAGTTCTTC. Translation gives CATSSYGKGQSNEQFF.

V and J are TRBV11-3 and TRBJ2-1; D remains unclear. Deletions cut 4 bases from V and 10 bases from J, with 11 bases between. The germline gives CDR1 SGHNT, CDR2 YENEEA. The CDR3 runs 12 residues. This chain's CDR3 is CASSSSVYEQFF. Written as DNA, the CDR3 is TGTGCCAGCAGCTCATCGGTTTACGAGCAGTTCTTC.

The V and J genes are TRBV5-1 and TRBJ2-1; 14 bases are a match to TRBD2. This CDR3 is 18 amino acids long. V lost 4 bases and J lost 0; bases outside the gene matches: 6. Germline lookup yields CDR1 SGHRS and CDR2 YFSETQ. The CDR3 loop reads CASSKGTSGSSSYNEQFF. The CDR3 DNA reads as TGCGCCAGCAGCAAGGGGACTAGCGGGAGTAGCTCCTACAATGAGCAGTTCTTC.

The J gene is TRBJ1-5, the V gene TRBV4-1, with a weak D call TRBD1 (5 bases). The V gene's germline CDR1 is MGHRA and CDR2 YSYEKL. This CDR3 spans 16 amino acids. Trimming pared 4 bases from V and 0 bases from J, leaving 13 bases between. The CDR3 reads CASSLVSGNSNQPQHF. The CDR3 bases are TGCGCCAGCAGCCTAGTATCAGGGAATAGCAATCAGCCCCAGCATTTT.

The sample holds one count of this clone. Its ends do not fully match the called genes, so a read error is possible. This chain connects TRBV2 to TRBJ1-3; maybe TRBD1 (6 bases). The CDR3 runs to 13 residues. CDR1 and CDR2 from the germline V gene are SNHLY and FYNNEI. The CDR3 region has the DNA TGTGCCAGCAATGAACAGGGTGGAAACACCATATATTTT. It is translated as CASNEQGGNTIYF.

V and J are TRBV2 and TRBJ1-6, with a weak D call TRBD1 (5 bases). The CDR3 consists of 13 residues. Germline lookup yields CDR1 SNHLY and CDR2 FYNNEI. Trimming pared 10 bases from V and 5 bases from J, leaving 12 bases between. The CDR3 protein is CATQGANNSPLHF. Here the CDR3 DNA reads TGTGCCACCCAAGGGGCCAATAATTCACCCCTCCACTTT.

This clone was recorded only once. The chain employs TRBV5-1 and TRBJ2-7, with 12 bases aligning to TRBD2. The CDR3 sequence is 16 residues long. The V gene's germline CDR1 is SGHRS and CDR2 YFSETQ. V gave up 0 bases and J gave up 6 bases; unmatched junction bases: 7. CDR3 region: CASSLAPSGGAREQYF. The CDR3 bases are TGCGCCAGCAGCTTGGCCCCTAGCGGGGGGGCCCGCGAGCAGTACTTC.

This chain uses TRBV10-3 with TRBJ2-7; no definite D call. Trimming cost V 3 bases and J 4 bases, with 10 bases left between them. Germline CDR1 is ENHRY and CDR2 is SYGVKD. The CDR3 contains 13 residues. This chain's CDR3 is CAISDSDGYEQYF. CDR3 bases: TGTGCCATCAGTGACTCCGACGGGTACGAGCAGTACTTC.

The V call is TRBV6-6, the J call TRBJ1-4; no clear D gene. Looked up from germline, CDR1 is MNHNY and CDR2 is SVGAGI (reference sequence). Trimming took off 6 bases at V and 0 bases at J, with 11 bases between the two ends. There are 15 residues in the CDR3. For the CDR3, the DNA is TGTGCCAGCAGGAGGCGACAAGCAACTAATGAAAAACTGTTTTTT. Its translation: CASRRRQATNEKLFF.

As regards this clone: In the same sample, other DNA sequences code for this CDR3. CDR3 in DNA: TGTGCCAGCAGCTCTGGACTAGCGGGAAACAATGAGCAGTTCTTC. Protein product: CASSSGLAGNNEQFF. The chain has TRBV7-2 and TRBJ2-1; 12 nucleotides agree with TRBD2. Germline V gene lookup returns CDR1 SGHTA and CDR2 FQGNSA. Trimming removed 4 bases from V and 5 bases from J; junction bases left unmatched: 3. The CDR3 has 15 amino acids.

The chain couples TRBV5-1 to TRBJ2-7, with D possibly matching TRBD2 (6 bases). Trimming took 1 base from V and 5 from J, leaving 16 bases between them. CDR3 length: 15 amino acids. CDR1 SGHRS and CDR2 YFSETQ come from the germline V gene. The CDR3 bases are TGCGCCAGCAGCTTGAGCCCCGGGAGCTTCCACGAGCAGTACTTC. Amino acids: CASSLSPGSFHEQYF.

The chain combines TRBV10-1 with TRBJ2-2; tentative D call: TRBD2 (5 bases). CDR1 is WNHNN, CDR2 SYGVQD, per germline (reference sequence). This CDR3 region has 16 residues. The germline V and J ends were trimmed by 8 bases and 1 base, with 17 bases remaining between them. CDR3 in amino acids: CASGLGTGVNTGELFF. The CDR3 DNA reads TGCGCCAGCGGCCTGGGCACCGGGGTGAACACCGGGGAGCTGTTTTTT.

This clone was seen only once. The chain employs TRBV10-3 and TRBJ2-7; perhaps D is TRBD1 or TRBD2 (5 bases each). The germline V and J ends were trimmed by 6 bases and 3 bases, with 18 bases remaining between them. Looked up from germline, CDR1 is ENHRY and CDR2 is SYGVKD. The CDR3 is 15 amino acids. The CDR3 DNA reads TGTGCCATCAGACTTAGTGGGGGAGCCCTCTACGAGCAGTACTTC. Protein sequence: CAIRLSGGALYEQYF.

The chain uses TRBV2 and TRBJ1-6; the D is unclear. Trimming took off 2 bases at V and 6 bases at J, with 5 bases between the two ends. This CDR3 is built from 13 residues. Per the germline V gene, CDR1 is SNHLY and CDR2 is FYNNEI. The CDR3 DNA is TGTGCCAGCAGTGAAATCGGTAATTCACCCCTCCACTTT. It specifies CASSEIGNSPLHF.

This clone was detected only once. The CDR3 sequence: CATSRGSSLPYNEQFF. The CDR3 DNA sequence: TGTGCCACCAGCAGAGGGAGTAGCCTTCCCTACAATGAGCAGTTCTTC. V is TRBV15 and J is TRBJ2-1; D uncertain. This CDR3 spans 16 amino acids. V dropped 1 base and J dropped 2 bases, with 12 bases sitting between them. The germline CDR1 and CDR2 sequences are LNHNV and YYDKDF (reference sequence).

The V and J genes are TRBV18 and TRBJ2-2; D perhaps matches TRBD2 (6 bases). Germline V CDR1 and CDR2: KGHSH, LQKENI. This CDR3 has 17 amino acids. V was cut by 6 bases and J by 1 base, with 18 bases left in between. The CDR3 bases are TGTGCCAGCTCTAACTTCGGGGGACTCCTGAACACCGGGGAGCTGTTTTTT. As protein: CASSNFGGLLNTGELFF.

V and J are TRBV18 and TRBJ2-7, with a tentative D call TRBD2 (5 bases). Germline assignment: CDR1 KGHSH and CDR2 LQKENI. The CDR3 length is 15 residues. Trimming left V 6 bases short and J 3 bases short, with 18 bases between. CDR3 coding DNA: TGTGCCAGCTCCGCCTCTCCGGGGTCCAGCTACGAGCAGTACTTC. Its protein product is CASSASPGSSYEQYF.

V gene TRBV6-5 combines with J gene TRBJ2-1, with D perhaps matching TRBD1 (6 bases). The germline gives CDR1 MNHEY, CDR2 SVGAGI. V lost 0 bases to trimming and J lost 8 bases, with 14 bases between them. The CDR3 runs 15 residues. The DNA of the CDR3 is TGTGCCAGCAGTTACTCAGCGGACAGAAATCATGAGCAGTTCTTC. Amino acids: CASSYSADRNHEQFF.

The chain links TRBV7-9 to TRBJ1-2, with TRBD1 matching 11 bases. The germline gives CDR1 SEHNR, CDR2 FQNEAQ (reference sequence). The CDR3 runs to 15 residues. The J segment lost 4 bases and the V segment lost 6 bases, leaving 7 bases of the junction unmatched. Here the CDR3 reads CASRRTGGSGYGYTF. CDR3 DNA: TGTGCCAGCAGGCGGACAGGGGGCAGTGGCTATGGCTACACCTTC.

The chain is built from TRBV7-8 and TRBJ1-1; D gene uncertain. Germline loops: CDR1 SGHVS, CDR2 FQNEAQ. The V gene lost 8 bases and the J gene lost 5 bases, with 9 bases spanning the gap. The CDR3 has 11 amino acids. The chain's CDR3 is CASSVATEAFF. The DNA of the CDR3 is TGTGCCAGCTCCGTGGCGACTGAAGCTTTCTTT.

There are a few counts of this clone. The CDR3 DNA is TGTGCCAGCAGCCTCCCGGTGCTCGGAAACACCATATATTTT. This codes for CASSLPVLGNTIYF. V and J are TRBV7-9 and TRBJ1-3, with D uncertain. CDR1 is SEHNR and CDR2 is FQNEAQ in the germline V gene (reference sequence). This CDR3 has 14 residues. The V and J ends lost 5 bases and 4 bases respectively, with 12 bases between them.

The rearrangement links TRBV28 to TRBJ2-7; 7 positions match TRBD2. Germline V gene lookup returns CDR1 MDHEN and CDR2 SYDVKM. This CDR3 contains 14 residues. J lost 6 bases, V lost 3 bases, and 8 bases had no gene match. CDR3 sequence reads: CASSFTRCGGEQYF. CDR3 sequence (DNA): TGTGCCAGCAGTTTTACTCGGTGCGGGGGCGAGCAGTACTTC.